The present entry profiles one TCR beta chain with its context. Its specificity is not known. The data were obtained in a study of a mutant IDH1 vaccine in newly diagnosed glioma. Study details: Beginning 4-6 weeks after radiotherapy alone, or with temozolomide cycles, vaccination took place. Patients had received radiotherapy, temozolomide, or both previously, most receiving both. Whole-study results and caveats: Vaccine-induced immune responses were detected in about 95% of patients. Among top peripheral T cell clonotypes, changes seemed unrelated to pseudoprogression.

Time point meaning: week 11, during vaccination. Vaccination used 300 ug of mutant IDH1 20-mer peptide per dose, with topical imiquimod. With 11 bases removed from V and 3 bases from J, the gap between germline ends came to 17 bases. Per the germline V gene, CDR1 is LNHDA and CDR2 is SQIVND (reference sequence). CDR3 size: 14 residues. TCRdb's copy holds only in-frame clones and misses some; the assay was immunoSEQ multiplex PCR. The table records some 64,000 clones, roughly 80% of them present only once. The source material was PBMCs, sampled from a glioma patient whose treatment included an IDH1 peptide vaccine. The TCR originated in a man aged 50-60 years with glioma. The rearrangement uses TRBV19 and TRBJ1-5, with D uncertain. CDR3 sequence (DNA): TGTGCCGCCCGTCCGCGGGAATACAATCAGCCCCAGCATTTT. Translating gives CAARPREYNQPQHF.